This record looks at one T cell receptor (beta chain) sequence and its context. Trimming pared 5 bases from V and 4 bases from J, leaving 9 bases between. The CDR3 covers 13 residues. Germline lookup yields CDR1 MNHEY and CDR2 SVGAGI. The sample belongs to a study of blood T cell repertoires in COVID-19. Background on the study: From the United States, Italy and Spain came samples of acute and convalescent COVID-19. Nucleic acid was either cDNA or gDNA, and it came from T cells, B-cell-depleted T cells, or PBMCs.

Study processing details: Amplifying reference gene primers gave estimates of nucleated cell counts. Profiled with immunoSEQ multiplex PCR; TCRdb holds only in-frame clones, not every one. V and J calls and clone size come straight from that table; D and trimming were deduced from the DNA. The repertoire holds 250,000 or so clones, with 70% to 90% as singletons. The sample taken for sequencing was PBMCs or T cells enriched from blood (not recorded which). This chain joins TRBV6-5 and TRBJ1-5; TRBD1 is a possible D gene (6 bases). The receptor's source is a woman in her 30s with acute COVID-19. CDR3 DNA sequence: TGTGCCAGCAGTCGAAGGGGGAATCAGCCCCAGCATTTT. Amino acids: CASSRRGNQPQHF.